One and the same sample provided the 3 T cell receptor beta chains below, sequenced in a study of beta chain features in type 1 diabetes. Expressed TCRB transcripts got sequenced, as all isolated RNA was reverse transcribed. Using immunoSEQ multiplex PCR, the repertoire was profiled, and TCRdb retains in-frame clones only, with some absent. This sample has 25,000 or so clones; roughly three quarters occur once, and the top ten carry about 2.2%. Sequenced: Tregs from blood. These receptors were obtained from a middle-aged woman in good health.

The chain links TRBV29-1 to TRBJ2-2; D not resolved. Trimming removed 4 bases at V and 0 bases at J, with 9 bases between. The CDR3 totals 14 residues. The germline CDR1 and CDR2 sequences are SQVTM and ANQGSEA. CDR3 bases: TGCAGCGTTGCTTTTTCTGCGAACACCGGGGAGCTGTTTTTT. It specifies CSVAFSANTGELFF.

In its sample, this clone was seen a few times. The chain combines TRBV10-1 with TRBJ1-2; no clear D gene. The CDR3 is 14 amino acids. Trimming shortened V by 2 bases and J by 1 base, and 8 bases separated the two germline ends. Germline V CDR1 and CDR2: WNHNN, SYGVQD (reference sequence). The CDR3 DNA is TGCGCCAGCAGTGAGGCGGGATTTAACTATGGCTACACCTTC. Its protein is CASSEAGFNYGYTF.

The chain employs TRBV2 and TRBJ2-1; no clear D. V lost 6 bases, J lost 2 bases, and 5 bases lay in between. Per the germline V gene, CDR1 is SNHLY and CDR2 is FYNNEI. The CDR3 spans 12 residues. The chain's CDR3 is CASSLTYNEQFF. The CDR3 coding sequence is TGTGCCAGCAGCTTAACCTACAATGAGCAGTTCTTC. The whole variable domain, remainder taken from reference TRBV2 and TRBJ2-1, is EPEVTQTPSHQVTQMGQEVILRCVPISNHLYFYWYRQILGQKVEFLVSFYNNEISEKSEIFDDQFSVERPDGSNFTLKIRSTKLEDSAMYFCASSLTYNEQFFGPGTRLTVL.